Each of the 19 T cell receptor beta chains below was sequenced from the same sample in a study of blood T cell repertoires in COVID-19. The assay was immunoSEQ multiplex PCR, and TCRdb's table has in-frame clones only and misses some. The sample carries 300,000 to 450,000 clones, about 90% recorded once. Sequencing used PBMCs or T cells enriched from blood (not recorded which). The receptors were sampled from a man younger than 45 who had recovered from COVID-19.

The rearrangement links TRBV4-1 to TRBJ2-1; 8 bases fit TRBD2. Germline V gene sequence: CDR1 MGHRA, CDR2 YSYEKL. The CDR3 covers 18 residues. J gave up 2 bases and V 0 bases, and 9 bases lay outside the gene matches. In DNA form, the CDR3 reads TGCGCCAGCAGCCAAGATCTGTTAGCGGGGTGGGCCTACAATGAGCAGTTCTTC. Its translation: CASSQDLLAGWAYNEQFF.

This clone was found a few times. The gene calls are TRBV19 and TRBJ1-1, with TRBD1 matching over 9 bases. The V gene end was trimmed by 7 bases and the J gene end by 4 bases; junction bases not matched to a gene: 7. Germline V gives CDR1 LNHDA, CDR2 SQIVND (reference sequence). The CDR3 is 14 residues long. CDR3 sequence reads: CASNGQGIGTEAFF. In DNA form, the CDR3 reads TGTGCCAGTAACGGACAGGGGATTGGCACTGAAGCTTTCTTT. Using reference TRBV19 and TRBJ1-1 for the parts outside the CDR3, the full variable domain is DGGITQSPKYLFRKEGQNVTLSCEQNLNHDAMYWYRQDPGQGLRLIYYSQIVNDFQKGDIAEGYSVSREKKESFPLTVTSAQKNPTAFYLCASNGQGIGTEAFFGQGTRLTVV.

The chain joins TRBV2 to TRBJ1-1; the match to TRBD1 covers 9 bases. The trim removed 5 bases at V and 5 bases at J, leaving 6 bases unmatched. Germline lookup yields CDR1 SNHLY and CDR2 FYNNEI. The length of the CDR3 is 14 residues. CDR3: CASSLQGARTEAFF. In DNA, the CDR3 is TGTGCCAGCAGTTTACAGGGGGCGCGGACTGAAGCTTTCTTT.

The rearrangement joins TRBV18 to TRBJ2-2; D is undetermined. CDR1 KGHSH and CDR2 LQKENI come from the germline V gene. The CDR3 is 13 residues long. V lost 6 bases and J lost 4, with 9 bases in between. For the CDR3, the DNA is TGTGCCAGCTCGATCGGTGCCACCGGGGAGCTGTTTTTT. It translates to CASSIGATGELFF.

The chain joins TRBV6-5 to TRBJ1-2, with TRBD1 identical over 9 bases. CDR1 is MNHEY, CDR2 SVGAGI, per germline. The J segment lost 6 bases and the V segment lost 0 bases, leaving 5 bases of the junction unmatched. This CDR3 is built from 15 residues. CDR3 coding DNA: TGTGCCAGCAGTTACTCTACAGGGGGCAGAGATGGCTACACCTTC. Translating gives CASSYSTGGRDGYTF.

The rearrangement uses TRBV3-1 (or the pseudogene TRBV3-2) and TRBJ2-7; 8 bases map to TRBD2. Germline V CDR1 and CDR2: LGHDT, YNNKEL (reference sequence). V dropped 4 bases and J dropped 5; count of bases not matched to a gene: 10. CDR3 length equals 15 residues. The CDR3 spells CASSPFPGGRNEQYF. DNA of the CDR3: TGTGCCAGCAGCCCCTTCCCGGGGGGGAGGAACGAGCAGTACTTC.

V and J are TRBV5-4 and TRBJ1-1; 9 nucleotides align to TRBD1. The V segment lost 4 bases and the J segment 8 bases; nucleotides outside the gene matches: 15. CDR3 size: 16 residues. Looked up from germline, CDR1 is SGHNT and CDR2 is YYREEE (reference sequence). The CDR3 DNA follows: TGTGCCAGCAGCCCGTCCCCCGGGACAGGGTTTTTGGAAGCTTTCTTT. Residues: CASSPSPGTGFLEAFF. The whole variable domain, remainder taken from reference TRBV5-4 and TRBJ1-1, is ETGVTQSPTHLIKTRGQQVTLRCSSQSGHNTVSWYQQALGQGPQFIFQYYREEENGRGNFPPRFSGLQFPNYSSELNVNALELDDSALYLCASSPSPGTGFLEAFFGQGTRLTVV.

The CDR3 here is CASSPVRDRVGRHTEAFF. DNA of the CDR3: TGTGCCAGCTCACCCGTCCGGGACAGGGTTGGTAGGCACACTGAAGCTTTCTTT. The chain uses TRBV18 and TRBJ1-1, with 9 bases fitting TRBD1. The germline gives CDR1 KGHSH, CDR2 LQKENI. Trimming cost V 3 bases and J 3 bases; bases outside gene matches: 14. The CDR3 extends over 18 amino acids.

The V and J genes are TRBV27 and TRBJ1-6, with TRBD1 matching over 9 bases. The CDR3 spans 17 residues. V lost 2 bases, J lost 8 bases, and 10 bases stayed unmatched. Germline assignment: CDR1 MNHEY and CDR2 SMNVEV (reference sequence). CDR3: CASSLDGTGKHHSPLHF. CDR3 nucleotide sequence: TGTGCCAGCAGTTTAGACGGGACAGGGAAACACCATTCACCCCTCCACTTT.

This clone was detected only once. V gene TRBV9 combines with J gene TRBJ2-3; the match to TRBD2 covers 12 bases. The length of the CDR3 is 17 residues. Looked up from germline, CDR1 is SGDLS and CDR2 is YYNGEE. V was clipped by 4 bases and J by 6 bases; unmatched bases: 12. Here the CDR3 DNA reads TGTGCCAGCAGCCCCGCTGGTCTAGCGGGGGGGTTTGATACGCAGTATTTT. Translation gives CASSPAGLAGGFDTQYF.

The V call is TRBV7-9, the J call TRBJ1-1, with TRBD1 identical over 8 bases. Germline V CDR1 and CDR2: SEHNR, FQNEAQ (reference sequence). V gave up 5 bases and J gave up 6 bases; unmatched junction bases: 8. The length of the CDR3 is 14 residues. The CDR3 loop is CASSLLTGVPEAFF. Written as DNA, the CDR3 is TGTGCCAGCAGCCTGCTGACAGGGGTCCCTGAAGCTTTCTTT.

This clone was recorded once. The rearrangement uses TRBV6-2 or TRBV6-3 and TRBJ2-6, with TRBD1 matching 7 bases. The CDR3 extends over 16 amino acids. Germline lookup yields CDR1 MNHEY and CDR2 SVGEGT. V lost 5 bases to trimming and J lost 0 bases; unmatched junction nucleotides: 4. CDR3 amino acids: CASSGRGTSGANVLTF. CDR3 sequence (DNA): TGTGCCAGCAGTGGCAGGGGGACCTCTGGGGCCAACGTCCTGACTTTC.

The chain combines TRBV25-1 with TRBJ1-2, with D tentatively TRBD1 (6 bases). Germline V gene sequence: CDR1 MGHDK, CDR2 SYGVNS. The germline V and J ends were trimmed by 0 bases and 5 bases, with 16 bases remaining between them. This CDR3 is 16 amino acids long. CDR3 in amino acids: CASSEYGWTVDYGYTF. The CDR3 coding sequence is TGTGCCAGCAGTGAATATGGGTGGACAGTGGATTATGGCTACACCTTC.

This rearrangement joins TRBV25-1 to TRBJ1-6, with 9 bases lining up with TRBD1. Germline V gene data show CDR1 as MGHDK and CDR2 as SYGVNS. The junction had 11 bases not matched to a gene; V was cut back by 7 bases and J by 10 bases. This CDR3 region has 15 residues. For the CDR3, the DNA is TGTGCCAGCACTCACCGGGACAGGGATGGCTCACCCCTCCACTTT. This gives the protein CASTHRDRDGSPLHF. Together with reference TRBV25-1 and TRBJ1-6, the CDR3 gives the full variable domain: EADIYQTPRYLVIGTGKKITLECSQTMGHDKMYWYQQDPGMELHLIHYSYGVNSTEKGDLSSESTVSRIRTEHFPLTLESARPSHTSQYLCASTHRDRDGSPLHFGNGTRLTVT.

The chain combines TRBV4-1 with TRBJ2-3; 8 bases map to TRBD2. After removal of 2 bases from V and 4 bases from J, the junction contained 8 bases not matched to a gene. Per the germline V gene, CDR1 is MGHRA and CDR2 is YSYEKL. The CDR3 is 16 amino acids. This CDR3 reads CASSQKSGGAADTQYF. CDR3 bases: TGCGCCAGCAGCCAAAAATCCGGGGGGGCGGCAGATACGCAGTATTTT.

The J gene is TRBJ1-1, the V gene TRBV29-1; 7 nucleotides agree with TRBD1. The CDR3 extends over 14 amino acids. CDR1 is SQVTM and CDR2 is ANQGSEA in the germline V gene. The CDR3 loop reads CSETGDIPYTEAFF. CDR3 bases: TGCAGTGAAACAGGGGACATCCCCTACACTGAAGCTTTCTTT.

V gene TRBV6-5 combines with J gene TRBJ2-1; 7 bases are a match to TRBD1. V shed 5 bases and J 9 bases; nucleotides not matched to a gene: 10. The germline V gene has CDR1 MNHEY and CDR2 SVGAGI. The CDR3 extends over 14 amino acids. The DNA of the CDR3 is TGTGCCAGCAGTCCCGGGCCGAACAGGGGTGAGCAGTTCTTC. Translating gives CASSPGPNRGEQFF.

The gene calls are TRBV6-5 and TRBJ2-5; 7 positions match TRBD1. J gave up 2 bases and V 7 bases, and 7 bases lay outside the gene matches. The CDR3 has 14 residues. CDR1 and CDR2 from the germline V gene are MNHEY and SVGAGI. CDR3 DNA sequence: TGTGCCAGCAACAAACACAGGGGTCAAGAGACCCAGTACTTC. Protein sequence: CASNKHRGQETQYF.

This sequence joins TRBV5-1 and TRBJ1-3; tentative D call: TRBD1 (5 bases). Germline CDR1 SGHRS, CDR2 YFSETQ. The CDR3 consists of 16 residues. V shed 0 bases and J shed 1 base, with 11 bases lying between them. The CDR3 reads CASSLEGQTSGNTIYF. In nucleotides, the CDR3 is TGCGCCAGCAGCTTGGAGGGGCAGACTTCTGGAAACACCATATATTTT.